This T cell receptor beta chain is from a study of sequential checkpoint blockade in melanoma. Study in general: Patients were randomized 1:1 to nivolumab-then-ipilimumab or ipilimumab-then-nivolumab first-line.

The sample's treatment: randomized to nivolumab then ipilimumab (arm A) or the reverse (arm B). Germline V gives CDR1 MDHEN, CDR2 SYDVKM. This CDR3 comprises 13 residues. The V end lost 2 bases, the J end lost 5 bases, and 9 bases lay between the germline ends. This table comes from immunoSEQ multiplex PCR, and its TCRdb copy is limited to in-frame clones, with some not included. Of approximately 28,000 clones in the sample, over 80% were seen once. The specimen comprised CD8+ T cells sorted from blood (inferred from file names), sampled from a patient given nivolumab and ipilimumab in sequence. The chain joins TRBV28 to TRBJ1-1; D is unresolved. The sequence was collected from a human donor with melanoma. The CDR3 protein is CASSLVRETEAFF. The CDR3 DNA follows: TGTGCCAGCAGTTTAGTAAGGGAGACTGAAGCTTTCTTT.